The T cell receptor (beta chain) under discussion was sequenced for a study of patients and donors after allogeneic stem cell transplantation. Trimming took 4 bases from V and 6 from J; bases not matched to a gene: 13. Germline lookup yields CDR1 SGHDT and CDR2 YYEEEE. The CDR3 contains 16 residues. This clonotype has only a few counts. TCRdb re-analysed the RT-PCR reads in MiXCR, keeping a single row per CDR3 protein. This table has about a million distinct CDR3 sequences, about a sixth appearing once. Sequencing was carried out using blood, either unsorted or a sorted T cell fraction (not recorded which). The chain recombines TRBV5-6 with TRBJ1-5, with 7 bases lining up with TRBD1. The TCR comes from a human donor who was either an allogeneic HSCT recipient or a stem cell or donor lymphocyte infusion donor (not recorded which). It is not recorded whose cells these are; they may come from a transplant donor. The CDR3 nucleotides read TGTGCCAGCAGCCTATATGACAGGGCGAACGGTCAGCCCCAGCATTTT. This encodes CASSLYDRANGQPQHF.